This T cell receptor beta chain was observed in a study of blood T cell repertoires in COVID-19. Turning to the study itself: Donors in the United States, Italy and Spain gave samples during acute or convalescent COVID-19. In each case, the material was cDNA or gDNA derived from T cells, B-cell-depleted T cells, or PBMCs.

The ends lost 7 bases at V and 6 bases at J; junction bases unmatched: 5. Per the germline V gene, CDR1 is MDHEN and CDR2 is SYDVKM. The CDR3 loop spans 12 amino acids. Authors' analysis steps: Nucleated cell number was recorded as an estimate derived from reference gene primer amplification. Clones were sequenced by immunoSEQ multiplex PCR, and TCRdb holds only the in-frame ones, with some missing. V and J calls and clone size come straight from that table; D and trimming were deduced from the DNA. The sample includes approximately 100,000 clones, around 75% of them seen just once. What was sequenced was peripheral blood. This clonotype originated in a man aged 65 to 85 with acute or convalescent COVID-19. The V call is TRBV28, the J call TRBJ1-2; 7 bases fit TRBD1. CDR3: CASTDRDDGYTF. The CDR3 DNA is TGTGCCAGCACCGACAGGGACGATGGCTACACCTTC.